Below, 10 T cell receptor beta chains from the same sample are listed, as sequenced in a study of post-analysis software for immune sequencing data. Unique molecular identifiers were carried by the TCR beta cDNA libraries. TCRdb independently ran MiXCR on the PCR reads; one entry per CDR3 protein. The table includes about 430,000 distinct CDR3 sequences, about 40% detected once. Their cognate antigens are unknown. Findings and caveats of the study: With TRBV5-6, TRBV5-1 and TRBV20-1 included, about five TRBV segments were more frequent in patients than in controls.

Sequenced input: blood. These receptors were collected from a girl aged 2 to 9 with multiple sclerosis.

The chain recombines TRBV29-1 with TRBJ2-3; the D is unclear. Looked up from germline, CDR1 is SQVTM and CDR2 is ANQGSEA. V was pared by 6 bases and J by 0 bases, with 13 bases between. This CDR3 comprises 14 residues. The CDR3 coding sequence is TGCAGCGTGGTGTGGTGGGATAGCACAGATACGCAGTATTTT. Protein sequence: CSVVWWDSTDTQYF.

This clonotype came up a few times. The rearrangement links TRBV7-2 to TRBJ2-2; D is unresolved. The CDR3 sequence is 15 residues long. Trimming cost V 1 base and J 0 bases, with 6 bases left between them. Looked up from germline, CDR1 is SGHTA and CDR2 is FQGNSA. The CDR3 bases are TGTGCCAGCAGCTTAGTCGGGTCGAACACCGGGGAGCTGTTTTTT. It codes for CASSLVGSNTGELFF.

This clonotype occurred a few times. The V gene is TRBV5-1, the J gene TRBJ2-5; 9 positions agree with TRBD1. Germline trimming cut 3 bases from V and 2 bases from J; bases unmatched to any gene: 2. The germline V gene has CDR1 SGHRS and CDR2 YFSETQ. CDR3 length: 14 residues. The CDR3 DNA reads as TGCGCCAGCAGCTCGGGACAGGGACAAGAGACCCAGTACTTC. This codes for CASSSGQGQETQYF.

The chain links TRBV20-1 to TRBJ1-5; 7 nucleotides line up with TRBD1. Germline CDR1 reads DFQATT; CDR2 reads SNEGSKA (reference sequence). Trimming took 1 base from V and 8 from J; bases not matched to a gene: 11. The CDR3 length is 15 residues. The CDR3 sequence is CSARAPRARGEPQHF. CDR3 nucleotides: TGCAGTGCTAGAGCCCCCCGAGCCAGGGGGGAGCCCCAGCATTTT.

The J gene is TRBJ1-4, the V gene TRBV5-4, with D possibly being TRBD1 (6 bases). The CDR3 is made up of 14 amino acids. Between the trimmed V and J ends, which lost 2 bases and 8 bases, there was a span of 13 bases. Germline values: CDR1 SGHNT, CDR2 YYREEE (reference sequence). The CDR3 reads CASSFGGLGEKLFF. DNA for the CDR3: TGTGCCAGCAGCTTTGGGGGCCTTGGAGAAAAACTGTTTTTT.

The chain links TRBV14 to TRBJ2-7; no reliable D call. The V end was cut by 1 base, the J end by 5 bases, with 12 bases between. CDR1 is SGHDN and CDR2 is FVKESK in the germline V gene. CDR3 length: 14 amino acids. The CDR3 loop reads CASSQVISVHEQYF. The CDR3 coding sequence is TGTGCCAGCAGCCAAGTTATAAGCGTCCACGAGCAGTACTTC.

This clonotype occurred a few times. It may be a read error: a sequence one base away is much more abundant. The chain combines TRBV20-1 with TRBJ2-1; D remains ambiguous. The length of the CDR3 is 14 residues. V dropped 3 bases and J dropped 8 bases, with 17 bases sitting between them. The germline gives CDR1 DFQATT, CDR2 SNEGSKA (reference sequence). The CDR3 sequence is CSASGKGTSDEQFF. The CDR3 DNA is TGCAGTGCTAGTGGGAAGGGCACAAGCGATGAGCAGTTCTTC.

This clonotype appeared a single time. One junction end does not reproduce the germline sequence, and a read error may be involved. The chain couples TRBV6-4 to TRBJ2-1; 8 bases map to TRBD1. The CDR3 length is 12 residues. Looked up from germline, CDR1 is MRHNA and CDR2 is SNTAGT. CDR3 amino acids: CANRDRPNEEFF. The CDR3 coding sequence is TGTGCCAACCGGGACAGGCCCAATGAGGAGTTCTTC.

This clonotype was detected a few times. The chain carries TRBV15 and TRBJ2-4; D possibly uses TRBD1 or TRBD2 (5 bases each). V lost 2 bases and J lost 4, with 15 bases in between. The CDR3 is 16 residues long. The germline V gene has CDR1 LNHNV and CDR2 YYDKDF (reference sequence). The CDR3 loop is CATSRPRGSVKNIQYF. CDR3 coding DNA: TGTGCCACCAGCAGACCTCGGGGCAGTGTGAAAAACATTCAGTACTTC.

The rearrangement links TRBV2 to TRBJ1-2, with TRBD1 as a possible D gene (5 bases). The CDR3 covers 13 residues. V lost 8 bases, J lost 4 bases, and 14 bases lay in between. Germline values: CDR1 SNHLY, CDR2 FYNNEI. This chain's CDR3 is CASLPGKPYGYTF. CDR3 sequence (DNA): TGTGCCAGCTTACCAGGGAAGCCCTATGGCTACACCTTC.